This T cell receptor beta chain was captured by sequencing in a study of T cell responses to AZD1222 COVID-19 vaccine. As concerns this clone: Its target is not known.

Pooled together were second doses at about 4 or about 12 weeks. Study-wide results and limits: Following two doses of AZD1222, Spike-specific TCR breadth and depth rose.

The CDR3 runs to 13 residues. The V end lost 9 bases, the J end lost 7 bases, and 14 bases lay between the germline ends. Germline V CDR1 and CDR2: KGHDR, SFDVKD. The repertoire was sequenced with immunoSEQ multiplex PCR; TCRdb's copy has only in-frame clones and lacks some. The data show about 120,000 clones, with about 86% seen just once and under 3% held by the top ten. This clonotype was sampled from an adult who received the AZD1222 COVID-19 vaccine. Sequenced here: peripheral blood, sampled 28 days after the second AZD1222 dose. The J gene is TRBJ1-4, the V gene TRBV24-1; D call uncertain. The CDR3 protein is CATQSEGTEKLFF. The CDR3 DNA reads as TGTGCCACCCAGTCGGAGGGAACTGAAAAACTGTTTTTT.